Shown below are 22 T cell receptor beta chains from a single sample sequenced in a study of blood T cell repertoires in COVID-19. Sequencing used immunoSEQ multiplex PCR; TCRdb keeps in-frame clones, though not all of them. Among 340,000 or so clones listed, approximately 82% were seen once. The material sequenced was peripheral blood. The receptor source for this set is a man aged 30 to 45 with active or convalescent COVID-19.

The count of this clone is one. V and J are TRBV7-3 and TRBJ1-4; no definite D call. This CDR3 region has 14 residues. The ends were cut back, 5 bases at V and 8 bases at J, with 15 bases in the middle. Per germline, CDR1 SGHTA and CDR2 FQGTGA. CDR3: CASSPRPGYEKLFF. CDR3 nucleotides: TGTGCCAGCAGCCCCAGGCCAGGTTACGAAAAACTGTTTTTT.

This clone appeared once. The gene calls are TRBV4-1 and TRBJ1-1, with 7 bases that match TRBD1. Germline V lookup: CDR1 MGHRA, CDR2 YSYEKL. This CDR3 is built from 16 residues. The CDR3 DNA is TGCGCAGCCACAGACAGGGAAGGTTTCGTGAACACTGAAGCTTTCTTT. Translation: CAATDREGFVNTEAFF.

This clone was recorded only once. The chain uses TRBV30 and TRBJ1-1; D ambiguous. Germline V gives CDR1 GTSNPN, CDR2 SVGIG (reference sequence). This CDR3 comprises 14 residues. The ends were cut back, 2 bases at V and 2 bases at J, with 12 bases in the middle. The CDR3 sequence is CAWSRGQPNTEAFF. Here the CDR3 DNA reads TGTGCCTGGAGTCGCGGGCAGCCAAACACTGAAGCTTTCTTT.

The rearrangement uses TRBV19 and TRBJ2-7; 10 bases line up with TRBD1. The CDR3 has 15 amino acids. With V trimmed by 3 bases and J by 0 bases, 2 bases remained unmatched. The germline gives CDR1 LNHDA, CDR2 SQIVND (reference sequence). CDR3 sequence reads: CASSMGTGASYEQYF. The CDR3 DNA reads TGTGCCAGTAGTATGGGGACAGGGGCCTCCTACGAGCAGTACTTC.

This chain joins TRBV5-8 and TRBJ2-3; 7 bases fit TRBD1. CDR1 is SGHTS and CDR2 is YDEGEE in the germline V gene. This CDR3 spans 17 amino acids. V shed 3 bases and J 1 base; nucleotides not matched to a gene: 11. CDR3 coding DNA: TGTGCCAGCAGCTCCCCTTACAGGGGAGAGGGCACAGATACGCAGTATTTT. Translated: CASSSPYRGEGTDTQYF. The full variable domain, with the rest looked up from reference TRBV5-8 and TRBJ2-3, is EAGVTQSPTHLIKTRGQQATLRCSPISGHTSVYWYQQALGLGLQFLLWYDEGEERNRGNFPPRFSGRQFPNYSSELNVNALELEDSALYLCASSSPYRGEGTDTQYFGPGTRLTVL.

V and J are TRBV6-2 or TRBV6-3 and TRBJ2-1; D call uncertain. Trimming stripped 4 bases from V and 0 bases from J, with 10 bases between. Germline CDR1 and CDR2: MNHEY and SVGEGT. The CDR3 spans 15 residues. This CDR3 is CASSSLPSSYNEQFF. CDR3 nucleotide sequence: TGTGCCAGCAGTTCCCTGCCCAGCTCCTACAATGAGCAGTTCTTC.

The chain carries TRBV5-1 and TRBJ2-2; 8 bases match TRBD1. The CDR3 has 18 residues. J lost 1 base, V lost 1 base, and 9 bases had no gene match. Germline-derived CDR1 and CDR2 are SGHRS and YFSETQ. The CDR3 is CASSLFTGGRLNTGELFF. The CDR3 bases are TGCGCCAGCAGCTTGTTCACAGGGGGAAGACTGAACACCGGGGAGCTGTTTTTT.

The rearrangement links TRBV19 to TRBJ1-3; D gene unclear. V lost 6 bases to trimming and J lost 0 bases, with 15 bases between them. The CDR3 extends over 16 amino acids. CDR1 and CDR2 from the germline V gene are LNHDA and SQIVND (reference sequence). The CDR3 bases are TGTGCCAGTAGATCCCTCGGCGCGGACTCTGGAAACACCATATATTTT. As protein: CASRSLGADSGNTIYF.

This chain connects TRBV4-2 to TRBJ2-1; 11 bases line up with TRBD2. There are 17 residues in the CDR3. V trimming: 6 bases; J trimming: 3 bases; junction bases outside the gene matches: 10. Germline V gene data show CDR1 as LGHNA and CDR2 as YNFKEQ. CDR3 coding DNA: TGTGCCAGCAGTCCGAAACTAGCGGGAGTGATCTACAATGAGCAGTTCTTC. Encoded protein: CASSPKLAGVIYNEQFF.

The chain links TRBV30 to TRBJ2-1; the match to TRBD2 covers 12 bases. Germline lookup yields CDR1 GTSNPN and CDR2 SVGIG (reference sequence). J gave up 6 bases and V 7 bases, and 7 bases lay outside the gene matches. The CDR3 has 14 residues. For the CDR3, the DNA is TGTGCCTCCCGACTAGCGGGAGCCCTCAATGAGCAGTTCTTC. Translated, it gives CASRLAGALNEQFF.

The chain has TRBV6-5 and TRBJ2-4, with D possibly TRBD2 on 7 matching bases. CDR1 and CDR2 from the germline V gene are MNHEY and SVGAGI. The V gene lost 5 bases and the J gene lost 5 bases, with 16 bases spanning the gap. This CDR3 contains 15 residues. CDR3 region: CASSPLGAGENIQYF. In DNA form, the CDR3 reads TGTGCCAGCAGTCCGCTGGGGGCGGGGGAAAACATTCAGTACTTC.

The chain recombines TRBV4-1 with TRBJ2-1; 7 bases fit TRBD2. CDR3 size: 18 residues. Unmatched junction bases numbered 12, after V lost 0 bases and J lost 4 bases. The germline CDR1 and CDR2 sequences are MGHRA and YSYEKL. As DNA, the CDR3 is TGCGCCAGCAGCCAAGAATGGGGCGGGAGAGGTGGGTACAATGAGCAGTTCTTC. Translating gives CASSQEWGGRGGYNEQFF.

The chain couples TRBV10-1 to TRBJ1-2, with no clear D. This CDR3 spans 17 amino acids. The V gene lost 4 bases and the J gene lost 8 bases, with 26 bases spanning the gap. The germline V gene has CDR1 WNHNN and CDR2 SYGVQD (reference sequence). The CDR3 here is CASSGKVMPGRNSGYTF. The CDR3 region has the DNA TGCGCCAGCAGTGGGAAGGTAATGCCAGGTAGGAATTCCGGCTACACCTTC.

The rearrangement links TRBV5-1 to TRBJ2-7; the match to TRBD1 covers 8 bases. The V gene's germline CDR1 is SGHRS and CDR2 YFSETQ. The V and J ends lost 1 base and 3 bases, in that order; junction bases with no gene match: 0. The CDR3 contains 13 residues. In DNA form, the CDR3 reads TGCGCCAGCAGCTTGACAGGGGGCTACGAGCAGTACTTC. As protein: CASSLTGGYEQYF.

The chain combines TRBV5-1 with TRBJ2-1, with D maybe TRBD2 (6 bases). Looked up from germline, CDR1 is SGHRS and CDR2 is YFSETQ. This CDR3 region has 16 residues. Deletions cut 4 bases from V and 1 base from J, with 15 bases between. Here the CDR3 DNA reads TGCGCCAGCAGCCCCCGGTGGGAGGCTTCCTACAATGAGCAGTTCTTC. This codes for CASSPRWEASYNEQFF.

The chain links TRBV6-5 to TRBJ2-7, with D unclear. The CDR3 covers 12 residues. The V and J ends lost 7 bases and 7 bases respectively, with 14 bases between them. Germline lookup yields CDR1 MNHEY and CDR2 SVGAGI. CDR3 DNA: TGTGCCAGCACCCCTAGGCAAAGGGAGCAGTACTTC. It yields the protein CASTPRQREQYF.

In nucleotides, the CDR3 is TGTGCCAGCAGCGGATTTTCCGGGACTCCCAATGAGCAGTTCTTC. Protein product: CASSGFSGTPNEQFF. The chain uses TRBV9 and TRBJ2-1; D may be TRBD2 (6 bases). V lost 3 bases and J lost 6, with 16 bases in between. The CDR3 extends over 15 amino acids. The germline CDR1 and CDR2 sequences are SGDLS and YYNGEE.

CDR3 region: CASSAPLSSGSSAGELFF. The CDR3 bases are TGTGCCAGCAGCGCGCCCCTTTCTAGCGGGAGTTCGGCCGGGGAGCTGTTTTTT. This chain links TRBV7-2 with TRBJ2-2, with 10 positions matching TRBD2. CDR3 length equals 18 residues. V lost 5 bases, J lost 6 bases, and 15 bases stayed unmatched. Looked up from germline, CDR1 is SGHTA and CDR2 is FQGNSA.

V usage is TRBV6-2 or TRBV6-3 and J usage is TRBJ2-7; 13 bases align to TRBD2. Trimming at V came to 5 bases and at J to 6 bases, leaving 16 bases not matched to a gene. Germline V gives CDR1 MNHEY, CDR2 SVGEGT. The CDR3 has 18 amino acids. The DNA of the CDR3 is TGTGCCAGCAGTCCCTACGGTGAAGGAGGGACTAGCGGGACCGAGCAGTACTTC. Its protein product is CASSPYGEGGTSGTEQYF.

The chain carries TRBV24-1 and TRBJ2-3, with 11 bases aligning to TRBD2. Germline V gene sequence: CDR1 KGHDR, CDR2 SFDVKD. This CDR3 contains 17 residues. The trim removed 4 bases at V and 5 bases at J, leaving 10 bases unmatched. The chain's CDR3 is CATSDTPPLAGGDTQYF. As DNA, the CDR3 is TGTGCCACCAGTGACACCCCCCCTCTAGCGGGGGGAGATACGCAGTATTTT.

This chain connects TRBV10-3 to TRBJ2-5, with 8 bases that match TRBD2. J was trimmed by 6 bases and V by 7 bases; bases with no gene match: 7. CDR1 is ENHRY and CDR2 is SYGVKD in the germline V gene. The CDR3 spans 13 residues. The CDR3 coding sequence is TGTGCCATCACCAGCGGGGGTCATCAGACCCAGTACTTC. It codes for CAITSGGHQTQYF.

This sequence joins TRBV30 and TRBJ1-5; possibly TRBD1 for D (5 bases). Per the germline V gene, CDR1 is GTSNPN and CDR2 is SVGIG (reference sequence). This CDR3 has 12 amino acids. Trimming left V 1 base short and J 6 bases short, with 7 bases between. The CDR3 DNA is TGTGCCTGGAGTGAAAGGGGTCAGCCCCAGCATTTT. It yields the protein CAWSERGQPQHF.